This TCR beta chain came from a study of post-analysis software for immune sequencing data. Study details: Disease courses included relapsing-remitting, secondary progressive and progressive-relapsing multiple sclerosis. Study results and caveats: Samples prepared in the same batch strongly co-clustered by F measure. Roughly 5 TRBV segments occurring more often in patients than controls included TRBV5-6, TRBV5-1 and TRBV20-1.

CDR1 and CDR2 from the germline V gene are SQVTM and ANQGSEA. The CDR3 runs to 15 residues. Trimming left V 0 bases short and J 4 bases short, with 14 bases between. Every TCR beta cDNA library bore unique molecular identifiers. Via MiXCR, TCRdb re-called the PCR reads, giving one row per CDR3 protein. This repertoire shows roughly 800,000 distinct CDR3 sequences, around 46% found once; its top ten account for 4.9%. With regard to this clonotype: Its antigen is not known.

This sequence originates from a girl between 10 and 17 years old with multiple sclerosis. The sequencing input was blood. V usage is TRBV29-1 and J usage is TRBJ2-3; D ambiguous. DNA for the CDR3: TGCAGCGTTGAAGATGTGGCAAGTTACCCAGATACGCAGTATTTT. Encoded protein: CSVEDVASYPDTQYF.